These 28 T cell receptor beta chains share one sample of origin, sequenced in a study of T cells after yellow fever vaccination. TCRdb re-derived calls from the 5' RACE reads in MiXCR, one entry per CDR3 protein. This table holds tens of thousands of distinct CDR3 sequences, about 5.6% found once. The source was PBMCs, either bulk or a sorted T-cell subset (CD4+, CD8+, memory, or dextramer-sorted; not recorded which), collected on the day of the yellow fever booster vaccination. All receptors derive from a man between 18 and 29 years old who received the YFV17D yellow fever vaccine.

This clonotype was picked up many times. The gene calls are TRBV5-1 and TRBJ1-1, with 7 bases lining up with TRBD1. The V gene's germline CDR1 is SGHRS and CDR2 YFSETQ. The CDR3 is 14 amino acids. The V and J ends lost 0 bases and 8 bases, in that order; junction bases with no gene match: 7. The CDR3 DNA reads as TGCGCCAGCAGCTTGGAGGACAGGCTCACAGAAGCTTTCTTT. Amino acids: CASSLEDRLTEAFF.

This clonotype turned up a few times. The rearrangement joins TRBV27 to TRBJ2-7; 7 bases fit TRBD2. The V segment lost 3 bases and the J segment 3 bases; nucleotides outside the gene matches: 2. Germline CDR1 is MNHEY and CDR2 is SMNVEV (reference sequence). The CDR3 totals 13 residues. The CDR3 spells CASSFGEGYEQYV. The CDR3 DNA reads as TGTGCCAGCAGTTTTGGGGAGGGCTACGAGCAGTACGTC.

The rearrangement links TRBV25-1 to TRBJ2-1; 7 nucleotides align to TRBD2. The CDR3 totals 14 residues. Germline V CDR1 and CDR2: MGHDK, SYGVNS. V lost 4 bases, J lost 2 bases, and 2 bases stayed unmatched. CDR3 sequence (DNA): TGTGCCAGCAGTGGCGCGGGGGCCTACAATGAGCAGTTCTTC. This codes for CASSGAGAYNEQFF.

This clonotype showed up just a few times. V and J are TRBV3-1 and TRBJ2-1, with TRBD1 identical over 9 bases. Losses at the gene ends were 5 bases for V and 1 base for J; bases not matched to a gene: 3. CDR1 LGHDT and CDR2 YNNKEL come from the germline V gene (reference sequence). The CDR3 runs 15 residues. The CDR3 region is CASSFGQGSYNEQFF. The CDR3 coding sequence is TGTGCCAGCAGCTTTGGACAGGGGTCCTACAATGAGCAGTTCTTC.

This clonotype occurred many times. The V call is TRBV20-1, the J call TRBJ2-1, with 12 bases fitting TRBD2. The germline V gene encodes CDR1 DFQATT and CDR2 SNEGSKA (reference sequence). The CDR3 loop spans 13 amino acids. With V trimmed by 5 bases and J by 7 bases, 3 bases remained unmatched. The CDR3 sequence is CSASSGGANEQFF. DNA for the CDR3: TGCAGTGCTTCTAGCGGGGGGGCTAATGAGCAGTTCTTC.

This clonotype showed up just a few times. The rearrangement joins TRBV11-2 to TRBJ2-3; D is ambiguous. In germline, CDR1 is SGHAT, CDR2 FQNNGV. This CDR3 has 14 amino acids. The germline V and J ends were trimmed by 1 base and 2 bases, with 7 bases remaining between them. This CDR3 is CASSLVPYTDTQYF. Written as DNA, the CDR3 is TGTGCCAGCAGCTTAGTTCCCTACACAGATACGCAGTATTTT.

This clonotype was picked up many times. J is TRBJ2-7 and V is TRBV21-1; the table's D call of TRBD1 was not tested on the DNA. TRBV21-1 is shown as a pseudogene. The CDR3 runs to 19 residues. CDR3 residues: CASSKRGKGRAPEDYEQYV. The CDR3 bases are TGTGCCAGCAGCAAAAGAGGCAAGGGCAGAGCCCCCGAGGACTACGAGCAGTACGTC.

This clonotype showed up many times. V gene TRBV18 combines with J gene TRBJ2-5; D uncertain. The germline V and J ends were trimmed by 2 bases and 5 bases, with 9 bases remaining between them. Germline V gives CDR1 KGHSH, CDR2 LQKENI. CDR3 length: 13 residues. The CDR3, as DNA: TGTGCCAGCTCACCAGGCTCTCTTGAGACCCAGTACTTC. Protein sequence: CASSPGSLETQYF.

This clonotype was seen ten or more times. CDR3 in amino acids: CASSGFNQPQHF. In DNA form, the CDR3 reads TGTGCCAGCAGTGGGTTTAATCAGCCCCAGCATTTT. The chain employs TRBV6-1 and TRBJ1-5; D remains ambiguous. Germline CDR1 and CDR2: MNHNS and SASEGT. V was cut by 4 bases and J by 4 bases, with 5 bases left in between. The CDR3 runs 12 residues.

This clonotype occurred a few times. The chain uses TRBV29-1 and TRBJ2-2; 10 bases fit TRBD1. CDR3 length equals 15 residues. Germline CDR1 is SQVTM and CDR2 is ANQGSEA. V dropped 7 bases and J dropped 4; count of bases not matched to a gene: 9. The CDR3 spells CSATRQGAPTGELFF. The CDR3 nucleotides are TGCAGCGCTACGAGACAGGGGGCGCCCACCGGGGAGCTGTTTTTT.

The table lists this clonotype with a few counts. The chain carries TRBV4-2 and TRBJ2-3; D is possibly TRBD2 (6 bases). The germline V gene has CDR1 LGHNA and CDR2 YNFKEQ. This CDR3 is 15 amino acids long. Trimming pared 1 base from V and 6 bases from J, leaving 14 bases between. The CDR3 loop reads CASSQVGMSGDTQYF. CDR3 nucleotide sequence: TGTGCCAGCAGCCAAGTTGGGATGAGCGGGGATACGCAGTATTTT.

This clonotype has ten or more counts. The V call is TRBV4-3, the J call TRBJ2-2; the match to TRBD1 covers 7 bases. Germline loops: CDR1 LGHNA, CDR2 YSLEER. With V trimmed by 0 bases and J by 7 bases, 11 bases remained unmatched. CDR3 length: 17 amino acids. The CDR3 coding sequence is TGCGCCAGCAGCCAAGACAAAAGGGGGCCGTTGGGCGGGGAGCTGTTTTTT. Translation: CASSQDKRGPLGGELFF.

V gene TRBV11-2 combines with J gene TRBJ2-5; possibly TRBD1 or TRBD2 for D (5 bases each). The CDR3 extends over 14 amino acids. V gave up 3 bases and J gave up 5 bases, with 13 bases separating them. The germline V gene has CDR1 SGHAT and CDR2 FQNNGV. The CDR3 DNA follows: TGTGCCAGCAGCTTTCGGGGCGCCAAGGAGACCCAGTACTTC. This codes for CASSFRGAKETQYF. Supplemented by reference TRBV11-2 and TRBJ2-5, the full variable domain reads EAGVAQSPRYKIIEKRQSVAFWCNPISGHATLYWYQQILGQGPKLLIQFQNNGVVDDSQLPKDRFSAERLKGVDSTLKIQPAKLEDSAVYLCASSFRGAKETQYFGPGTRLLVL.

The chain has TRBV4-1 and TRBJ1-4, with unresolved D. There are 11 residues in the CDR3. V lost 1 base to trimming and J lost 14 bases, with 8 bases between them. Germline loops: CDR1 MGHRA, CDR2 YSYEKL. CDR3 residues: CASSQVGALFF. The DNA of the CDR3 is TGCGCCAGCAGCCAAGTTGGAGCGCTGTTTTTT.

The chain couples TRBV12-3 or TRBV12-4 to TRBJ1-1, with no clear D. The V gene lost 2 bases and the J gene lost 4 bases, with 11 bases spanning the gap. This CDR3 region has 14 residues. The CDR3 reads CASSLILHLTEAFF. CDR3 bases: TGTGCCAGCAGTTTAATCCTTCACCTCACTGAAGCTTTCTTT.

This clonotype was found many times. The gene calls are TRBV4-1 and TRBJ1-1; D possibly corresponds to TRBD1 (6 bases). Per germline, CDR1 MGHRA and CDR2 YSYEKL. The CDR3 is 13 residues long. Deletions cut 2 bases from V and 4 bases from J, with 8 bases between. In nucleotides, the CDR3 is TGCGCCAGCAGCCAAACCAGGGGCACTGAAGCTTTCTTT. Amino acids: CASSQTRGTEAFF.

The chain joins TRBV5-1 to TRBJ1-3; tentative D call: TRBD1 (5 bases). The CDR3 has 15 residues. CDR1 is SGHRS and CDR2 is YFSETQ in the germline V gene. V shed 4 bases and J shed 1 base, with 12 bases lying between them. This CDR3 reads CASSEGRRSGNTIYF. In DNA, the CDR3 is TGCGCCAGCAGCGAGGGACGGAGGTCTGGAAACACCATATATTTT. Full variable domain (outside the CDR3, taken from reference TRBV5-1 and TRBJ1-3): KAGVTQTPRYLIKTRGQQVTLSCSPISGHRSVSWYQQTPGQGLQFLFEYFSETQRNKGNFPGRFSGRQFSNSRSEMNVSTLELGDSALYLCASSEGRRSGNTIYFGEGSWLTVV.

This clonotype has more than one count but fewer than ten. This chain's CDR3 is CASSAGTGIIHEQYF. DNA for the CDR3: TGTGCCAGCAGCGCTGGGACAGGAATTATCCACGAGCAGTACTTC. The chain carries TRBV7-9 and TRBJ2-7; TRBD1 agrees at 8 bases. CDR1 is SEHNR, CDR2 FQNEAQ, per germline (reference sequence). This CDR3 comprises 15 residues. The junction had 11 bases not matched to a gene; V was cut back by 5 bases and J by 5 bases.

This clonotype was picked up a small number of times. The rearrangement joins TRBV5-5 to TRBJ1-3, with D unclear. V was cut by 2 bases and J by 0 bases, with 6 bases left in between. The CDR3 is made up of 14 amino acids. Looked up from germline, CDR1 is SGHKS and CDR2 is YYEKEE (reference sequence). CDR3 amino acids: CASSLGASGNTIYF. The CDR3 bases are TGTGCCAGCAGCTTAGGCGCCTCTGGAAACACCATATATTTT.

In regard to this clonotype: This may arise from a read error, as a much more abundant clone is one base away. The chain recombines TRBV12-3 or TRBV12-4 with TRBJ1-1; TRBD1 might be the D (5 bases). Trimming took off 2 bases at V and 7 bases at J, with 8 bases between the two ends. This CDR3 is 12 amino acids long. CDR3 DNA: TGTGCCAGCAGTTTATCCGACAGTGAAGCTTTCTTT. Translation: CASSLSDSEAFF.

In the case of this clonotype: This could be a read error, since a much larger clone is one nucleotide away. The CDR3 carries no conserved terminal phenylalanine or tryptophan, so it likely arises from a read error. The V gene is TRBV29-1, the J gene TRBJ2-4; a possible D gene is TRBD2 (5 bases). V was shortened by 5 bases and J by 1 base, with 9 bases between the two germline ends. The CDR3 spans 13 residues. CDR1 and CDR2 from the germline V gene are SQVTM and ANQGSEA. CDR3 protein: CSVTRLAKNIQYV. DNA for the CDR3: TGCAGCGTTACTAGGCTGGCCAAAAACATTCAGTACGTC.

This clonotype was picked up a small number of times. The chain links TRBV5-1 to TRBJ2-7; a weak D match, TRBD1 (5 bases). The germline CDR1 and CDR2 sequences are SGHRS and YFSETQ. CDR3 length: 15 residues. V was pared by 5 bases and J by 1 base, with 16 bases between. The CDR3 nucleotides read TGCGCCAGCAGTCCAAAGGACACCCTATCCTACGAGCAGTACTTC. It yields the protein CASSPKDTLSYEQYF.

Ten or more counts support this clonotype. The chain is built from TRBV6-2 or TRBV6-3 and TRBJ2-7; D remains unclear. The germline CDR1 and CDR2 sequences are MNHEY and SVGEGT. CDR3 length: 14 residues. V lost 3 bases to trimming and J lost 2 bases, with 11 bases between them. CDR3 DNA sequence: TGTGCCAGCAGTTATCTTCTGGGAACCTACGAGCAGTACGTC. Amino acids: CASSYLLGTYEQYV.

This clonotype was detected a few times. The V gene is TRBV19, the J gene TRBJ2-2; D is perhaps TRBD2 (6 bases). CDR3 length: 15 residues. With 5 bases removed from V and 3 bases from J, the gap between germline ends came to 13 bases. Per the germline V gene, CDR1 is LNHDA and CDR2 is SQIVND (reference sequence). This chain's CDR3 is CASSFRGTYTGELFF. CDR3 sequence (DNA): TGTGCCAGTAGTTTCCGGGGGACCTACACCGGGGAGCTGTTTTTT.

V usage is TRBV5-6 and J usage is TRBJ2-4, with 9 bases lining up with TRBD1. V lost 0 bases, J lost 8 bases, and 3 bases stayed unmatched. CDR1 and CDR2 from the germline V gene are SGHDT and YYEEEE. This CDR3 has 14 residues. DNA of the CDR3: TGTGCCAGCAGCTTGGGACAGGGGGGGGACATTCAGTACTTC. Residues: CASSLGQGGDIQYF.

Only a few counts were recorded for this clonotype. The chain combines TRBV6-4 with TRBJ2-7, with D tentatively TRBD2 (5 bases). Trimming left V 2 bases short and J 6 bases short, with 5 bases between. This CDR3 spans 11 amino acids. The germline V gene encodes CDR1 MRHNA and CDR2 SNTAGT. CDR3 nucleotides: TGTGCCAGCAGTGACGGGAGCGAGCAGTACTTC. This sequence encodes CASSDGSEQYF.

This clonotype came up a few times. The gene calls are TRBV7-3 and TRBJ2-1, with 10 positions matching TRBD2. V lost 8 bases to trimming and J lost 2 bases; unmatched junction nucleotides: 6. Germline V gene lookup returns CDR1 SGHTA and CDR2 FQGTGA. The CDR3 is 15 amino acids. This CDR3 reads CASGSGGAAYNEQFF. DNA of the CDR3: TGTGCCAGCGGCAGCGGGGGGGCCGCCTACAATGAGCAGTTCTTC.

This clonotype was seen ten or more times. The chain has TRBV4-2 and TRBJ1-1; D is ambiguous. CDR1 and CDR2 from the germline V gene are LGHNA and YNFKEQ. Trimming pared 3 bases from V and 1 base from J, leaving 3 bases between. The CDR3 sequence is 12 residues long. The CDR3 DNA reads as TGTGCCAGCAGCCAGGGGAACACTGAAGCTTTCTTT. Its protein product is CASSQGNTEAFF.